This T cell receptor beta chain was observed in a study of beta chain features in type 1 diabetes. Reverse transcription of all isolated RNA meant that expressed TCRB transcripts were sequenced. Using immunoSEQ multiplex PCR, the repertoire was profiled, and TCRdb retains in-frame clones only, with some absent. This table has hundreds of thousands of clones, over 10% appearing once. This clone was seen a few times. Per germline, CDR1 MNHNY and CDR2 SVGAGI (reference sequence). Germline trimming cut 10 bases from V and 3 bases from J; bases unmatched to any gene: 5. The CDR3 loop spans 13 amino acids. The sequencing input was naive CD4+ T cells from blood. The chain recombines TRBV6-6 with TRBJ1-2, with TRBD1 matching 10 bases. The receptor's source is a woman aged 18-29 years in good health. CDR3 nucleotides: TGTGCCACCCTGACAGGGGGCCACTATGGCTACACCTTC. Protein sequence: CATLTGGHYGYTF.